The subject of this entry is one TCR beta chain. This clonotype is large (0.1 to 1%) in terms of sample share. There is no known antigen for this receptor. Base qualities were left out, and no much larger clone turns up one base away. The data belong to a study of early T cells in non-severe SARS-CoV-2 infection (dated by TCRdb to about 2021). A note on the overall study: Because TCR sequencing relied on bulk RNA taken from unsorted whole blood, pairing of alpha and beta chains was not possible. Study-wide conclusions, independent of this receptor: VDJdb matching was skewed toward anti-spike CD8 responses and likely underestimated virus-specific expansions by missing private and CD4 specificities.

The study was a case-control design nested within a healthcare worker cohort in London, UK, with weekly nasopharyngeal swab PCR tests and blood sampling. Healthcare workers were recruited during the week of the UK lockdown, between 23 and 31 March 2020, and followed weekly for up to roughly 15 weeks. The library was generated by 5' RACE. The sample was run on a NextSeq 500. In the TCR library protocol, unique molecular identifiers were attached to individual cDNA molecules to correct for PCR bias and sequencing error. TCR alpha and beta chains were both sequenced, and the abundances of alpha and beta sequences in each sample were closely correlated with each other. The authors processed their data as follows. Decombinator V4 was used to perform V gene, J gene and CDR3 annotation of TCR sequences. Expanded TCRs were defined as changing significantly between any two time points under a Poisson model with p below 0.0001. TCR abundances were normalised to the total number of TCRs sequenced per sample and were expressed as counts per million. TRAV1-2 paired with TRAJ12, TRAJ20 or TRAJ33 defined MAIT TCRs, while TRAV10 paired with TRAJ18 defined iNKT TCRs. VDJdb, accessed 1 November 2021, was searched for CMV, EBV and SARS-CoV-2 annotated TCRs, with TCRs annotated for multiple antigens excluded. The public reads were reprocessed in TCRdb via fastp at Q25 and MiXCR, keeping in-frame beta chains. Identical CDR3 protein sequences are pooled into one entry, listed with their most common genes and DNA. These V and J calls are TCRdb output, not the study's own analysis. The sample includes about 37,000 distinct CDR3 sequences, with 5% to 6.5% observed a single time. The ten largest clones represent roughly 26% of the sample.

CDR1 and CDR2, per the germline V gene (reference sequence), are LNHDA and SQIVND. V sheds 6 bases and J sheds 6 bases, leaving 15 bases between their ends. Spanning cysteine to phenylalanine, the CDR3 consists of 14 amino acids. The DNA shown is the 42-base CDR3, in frame from base 1. The chain uses TRBV19 and TRBJ1-5, with a weak D call of TRBD1 (5 bases match). Material for sequencing was whole blood. The receptor comes from an adult who was a healthcare worker with PCR-confirmed SARS-CoV-2 infection or an uninfected control (not recorded which). The CDR3 in this case is CASRTQGGVQPQHF. The DNA is TGTGCCAGTAGAACTCAAGGAGGGGTTCAGCCCCAGCATTTT.